The 14 T cell receptor beta chains listed next were all sequenced from one sample in a study of neurological immune-mediated disorders. Via MiXCR, TCRdb re-called the 5' RACE reads, giving one row per CDR3 protein. The sample consists of 50,000 to 60,000 distinct CDR3 sequences, about 15% of them appearing once. Sequenced input: PBMCs. These receptors were obtained from a man in his sixties in good health.

This clonotype has a count of ten or more. V gene TRBV12-3 or TRBV12-4 combines with J gene TRBJ1-4; TRBD1 might be the D (5 bases). Trimming stripped 2 bases from V and 7 bases from J, with 11 bases between. This CDR3 is 14 amino acids long. In DNA form, the CDR3 reads TGTGCCAGCAGTTTAAACGGGGGAGGTGAAAAACTGTTTTTT. Translating gives CASSLNGGGEKLFF.

This clonotype was counted at least ten times. The chain carries TRBV6-2 or TRBV6-3 and TRBJ2-3, with D uncertain. V was trimmed by 6 bases and J by 8 bases, leaving 15 bases between them. This CDR3 contains 13 residues. Germline lookup yields CDR1 MNHEY and CDR2 SVGEGT. The CDR3 here is CASRSPGLATQYF. The CDR3 DNA sequence: TGTGCCAGCAGATCTCCCGGTTTAGCTACGCAGTATTTT.

This clonotype showed up many times. The CDR3 DNA sequence: TGTGCCATCAGTGCAGACTACGAGCAGTACTTC. Protein product: CAISADYEQYF. The chain employs TRBV10-3 and TRBJ2-7; the D is unclear. Germline V gives CDR1 ENHRY, CDR2 SYGVKD. With 4 bases removed from V and 3 bases from J, the gap between germline ends came to 4 bases. The CDR3 extends over 11 amino acids.

This clonotype was detected many times. The chain is built from TRBV12-3 or TRBV12-4 and TRBJ2-3; 13 nucleotides align to TRBD2. The length of the CDR3 is 14 residues. V lost 6 bases to trimming and J lost 9 bases; unmatched junction nucleotides: 6. The chain's CDR3 is CASSLEGLAGTQYF. CDR3 coding DNA: TGTGCCAGCAGCCTCGAGGGACTAGCGGGGACGCAGTATTTT.

V and J are TRBV7-2 and TRBJ2-1, with 13 bases fitting TRBD2. The CDR3 is 18 amino acids. Per germline, CDR1 SGHTA and CDR2 FQGNSA. V dropped 5 bases and J dropped 4; count of bases not matched to a gene: 11. The CDR3 is CASSPWTSGGPGYNEQFF. CDR3 nucleotide sequence: TGTGCCAGCAGCCCTTGGACTAGCGGGGGCCCGGGGTACAATGAGCAGTTCTTC.

This clonotype has ten or more counts. CDR3 DNA sequence: TGTGCCAGCAGCTTCACTAGCGGGGGGGGCAATGAGCAGTTCTTC. Translated, it gives CASSFTSGGGNEQFF. The chain employs TRBV11-2 and TRBJ2-1; the match to TRBD2 covers 13 bases. V was clipped by 3 bases and J by 6 bases; unmatched bases: 2. CDR3 length equals 15 residues. Germline V gene sequence: CDR1 SGHAT, CDR2 FQNNGV.

This clonotype was picked up many times. This chain uses TRBV11-2 with TRBJ2-7; perhaps TRBD1 as D (6 bases). The CDR3 runs to 14 residues. V was pared by 5 bases and J by 3 bases, with 14 bases between. Germline assignment: CDR1 SGHAT and CDR2 FQNNGV. The chain's CDR3 is CASSQGNGGYEQYF. CDR3 DNA sequence: TGTGCCAGCAGCCAGGGGAATGGGGGCTACGAGCAGTACTTC. Filled out from reference TRBV11-2 and TRBJ2-7, the complete variable domain reads EAGVAQSPRYKIIEKRQSVAFWCNPISGHATLYWYQQILGQGPKLLIQFQNNGVVDDSQLPKDRFSAERLKGVDSTLKIQPAKLEDSAVYLCASSQGNGGYEQYFGPGTRLTVT.

Many counts were recorded for this clonotype. The chain employs TRBV14 and TRBJ1-1; 9 bases are a match to TRBD1. V gave up 0 bases and J gave up 7 bases; unmatched junction bases: 12. Germline V gene lookup returns CDR1 SGHDN and CDR2 FVKESK. The CDR3 totals 17 residues. CDR3 region: CASSQDFRTGDSNEAFF. Here the CDR3 DNA reads TGTGCCAGCAGCCAAGATTTTAGGACAGGGGATAGTAATGAAGCTTTCTTT.

In its sample, this clonotype was seen many times. The chain is built from TRBV7-2 and TRBJ2-7; D ambiguous. Germline V gene data show CDR1 as SGHTA and CDR2 as FQGNSA. The CDR3 consists of 13 residues. The germline V and J ends were trimmed by 3 bases and 3 bases, with 9 bases remaining between them. The CDR3 loop reads CASSFGVNYEQYF. The CDR3 region has the DNA TGTGCCAGCAGCTTTGGGGTAAACTACGAGCAGTACTTC.

This clonotype was seen many times. The V call is TRBV28, the J call TRBJ1-2; no definite D call. Per germline, CDR1 MDHEN and CDR2 SYDVKM. This CDR3 has 14 residues. Trimming left V 4 bases short and J 7 bases short, with 16 bases between. The CDR3 DNA reads as TGTGCCAGCAGTTCCAGTCCCTCCACCGGTGGCTACACCTTC. Translation gives CASSSSPSTGGYTF.

This clonotype was counted at least ten times. The chain couples TRBV7-2 to TRBJ1-1, with TRBD1 identical over 7 bases. This CDR3 has 13 amino acids. V shed 5 bases, J shed 11 bases, and the junction held 11 bases outside the gene matches. Germline V gene data show CDR1 as SGHTA and CDR2 as FQGNSA. CDR3 DNA: TGTGCCAGCAGCCCCTCTGAGGGACAGTACGCTTTCTTT. Its protein is CASSPSEGQYAFF.

Ten or more counts support this clonotype. CDR3: CASSYQVLAGTYEQYF. DNA for the CDR3: TGTGCCAGCAGTTACCAGGTACTAGCGGGGACCTACGAGCAGTACTTC. The chain joins TRBV6-6 to TRBJ2-7, with 10 bases aligning to TRBD2. The germline CDR1 and CDR2 sequences are MNHNY and SVGAGI (reference sequence). Trimming took 2 bases from V and 2 from J; bases not matched to a gene: 6. The CDR3 length is 16 residues.

This clonotype has at least ten counts. DNA for the CDR3: TGTGCCAGCAGCTTCGGGACCCCCTCCGGCTATAATTCACCCCTCCACTTT. It is translated as CASSFGTPSGYNSPLHF. The chain employs TRBV7-6 and TRBJ1-6; D is possibly TRBD1 (5 bases). CDR1 and CDR2 from the germline V gene are SGHVS and FNYEAQ. This CDR3 has 17 amino acids. V was shortened by 3 bases and J by 3 bases, with 15 bases between the two germline ends.

The chain couples TRBV6-2 or TRBV6-3 to TRBJ2-7; TRBD1 is a possible D gene (5 bases). Germline V gene sequence: CDR1 MNHEY, CDR2 SVGEGT. This CDR3 has 15 amino acids. V was clipped by 2 bases and J by 1 base, with 12 bases between them. CDR3 bases: TGTGCCAGCAGTTACCCAAACCAGGGATCCTACGAGCAGTACTTC. It yields the protein CASSYPNQGSYEQYF.